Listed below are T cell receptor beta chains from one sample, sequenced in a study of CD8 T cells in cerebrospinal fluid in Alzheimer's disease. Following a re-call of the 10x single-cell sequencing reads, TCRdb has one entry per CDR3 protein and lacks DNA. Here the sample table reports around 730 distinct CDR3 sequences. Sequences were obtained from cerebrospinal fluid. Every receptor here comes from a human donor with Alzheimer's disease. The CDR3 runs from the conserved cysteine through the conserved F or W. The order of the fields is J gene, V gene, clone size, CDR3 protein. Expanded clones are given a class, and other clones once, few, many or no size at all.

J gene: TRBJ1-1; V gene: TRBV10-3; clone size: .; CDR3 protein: CAISESSGRQGYTEAFF
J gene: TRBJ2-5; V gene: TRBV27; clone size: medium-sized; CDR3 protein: CASSLYGTERQETQYF
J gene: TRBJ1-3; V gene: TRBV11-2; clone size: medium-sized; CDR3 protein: CASTSGGTGNTIYF
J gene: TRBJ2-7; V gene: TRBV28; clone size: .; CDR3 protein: CASSLELRTLNYEQYF
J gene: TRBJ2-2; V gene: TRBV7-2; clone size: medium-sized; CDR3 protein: CASSWGRDTGELFF
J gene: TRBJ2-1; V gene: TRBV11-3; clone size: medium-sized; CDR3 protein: CASSPRSGSYNEQFF
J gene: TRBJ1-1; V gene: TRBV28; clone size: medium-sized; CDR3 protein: CASSKGGSNAEAFF
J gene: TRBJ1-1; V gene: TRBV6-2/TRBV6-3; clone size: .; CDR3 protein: CASSYSTGGWNTEAFF
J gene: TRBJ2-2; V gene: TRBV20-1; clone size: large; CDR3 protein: CSAQGESGVPGELFF
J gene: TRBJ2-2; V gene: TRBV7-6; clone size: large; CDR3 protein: CASSRQLAGGAGELFF
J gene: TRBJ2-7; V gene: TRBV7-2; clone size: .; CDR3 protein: CASSQFGGRGYEQYF
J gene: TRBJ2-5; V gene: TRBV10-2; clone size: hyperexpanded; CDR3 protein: CASSDRPGTQYF
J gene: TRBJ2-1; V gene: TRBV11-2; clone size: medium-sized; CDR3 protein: CASSLERDGYNEQFF
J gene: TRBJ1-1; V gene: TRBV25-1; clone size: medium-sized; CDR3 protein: CASSAGTAEAFF
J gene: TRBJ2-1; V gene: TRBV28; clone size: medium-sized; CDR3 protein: CASRLGAYNEQFF
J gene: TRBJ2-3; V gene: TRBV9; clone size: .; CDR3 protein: CASSPRGSTDTQYF
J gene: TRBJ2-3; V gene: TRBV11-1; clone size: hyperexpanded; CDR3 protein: CASSLGGGAVSDTQYF
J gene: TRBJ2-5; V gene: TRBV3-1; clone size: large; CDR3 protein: CASSPELGGGETQYF
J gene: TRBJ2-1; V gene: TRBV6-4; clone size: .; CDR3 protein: CASSGLAGGPHNEQFF
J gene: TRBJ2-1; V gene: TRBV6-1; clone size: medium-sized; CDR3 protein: CASTRGLAGDNEQFF
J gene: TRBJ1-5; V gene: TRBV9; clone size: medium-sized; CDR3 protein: CASSAHPDQPQHF
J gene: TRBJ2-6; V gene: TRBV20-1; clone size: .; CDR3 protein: CSARDAYRFSGANVLTF
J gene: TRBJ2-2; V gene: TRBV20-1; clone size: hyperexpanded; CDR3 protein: CSASPGTTGELFF
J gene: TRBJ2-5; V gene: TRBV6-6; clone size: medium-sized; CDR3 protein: CASSLGLAGAAEYF
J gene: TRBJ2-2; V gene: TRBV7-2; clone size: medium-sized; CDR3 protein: CASSPIAGESGELFF
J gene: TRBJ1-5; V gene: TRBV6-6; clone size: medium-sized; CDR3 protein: CASSFDNQPQHF